The T cell receptor (beta chain) described here comes from a study of graft-versus-host responses after intestinal transplantation. Libraries were prepared by immunoSEQ multiplex PCR; TCRdb keeps only in-frame clonotypes and omits some of them. This repertoire shows 80,000 to 90,000 clones, roughly 92% found once; its top ten account for about 0.28%. Germline V gene data show CDR1 as SGDLS and CDR2 as YYNGEE. The germline V and J ends were trimmed by 3 bases and 8 bases, with 14 bases remaining between them. CDR3 length: 13 amino acids. As to this clone: Its antigen is unknown.

The chain combines TRBV9 with TRBJ1-2; possible D gene TRBD1, 6 bases. The source of this sequence is a human donor who received an intestinal transplant. Sequences were derived from unstimulated CD4+ T cells sorted from spleen or lymph node cells, sampled before intestinal transplant. The CDR3 DNA sequence: TGTGCCAGCAGCGCCGTGGGGGGCGACGGCTACACCTTC. Protein product: CASSAVGGDGYTF. Drawing the rest from reference TRBV9 and TRBJ1-2, the complete variable domain is DSGVTQTPKHLITATGQRVTLRCSPRSGDLSVYWYQQSLDQGLQFLIQYYNGEERAKGNILERFSAQQFPDLHSELNLSSLELGDSALYFCASSAVGGDGYTFGSGTRLTVV.